This TCR beta chain appears in the sequencing data of a study of blood T cells in healthy people across ages. Study-wide points: Per million T cells, the diversity of TCR beta decreased roughly linearly as age advanced.

Worth noting for this clonotype: Antigen specificity is unknown.

A second PCR of about 6 to 11 cycles used a sample-barcoded 5' primer and a J-beta primer mix. MiXCR, applied by TCRdb to the 5' RACE reads, yields one record per CDR3 protein. The sample has 650,000 or so distinct CDR3 sequences; approximately 52% are singletons. This CDR3 is built from 15 residues. Germline V gene sequence: CDR1 LGHNA, CDR2 YNFKEQ. V gave up 4 bases and J gave up 0 bases, with 13 bases separating them. This sequence was found in an elderly woman in good health. The specimen was blood. The V gene is TRBV4-2, the J gene TRBJ2-7; perhaps TRBD1 as D (6 bases). The CDR3 sequence is CASSPQGRSSYEQYF. Here the CDR3 DNA reads TGTGCCAGCAGCCCACAGGGTCGAAGCTCCTACGAGCAGTACTTC.